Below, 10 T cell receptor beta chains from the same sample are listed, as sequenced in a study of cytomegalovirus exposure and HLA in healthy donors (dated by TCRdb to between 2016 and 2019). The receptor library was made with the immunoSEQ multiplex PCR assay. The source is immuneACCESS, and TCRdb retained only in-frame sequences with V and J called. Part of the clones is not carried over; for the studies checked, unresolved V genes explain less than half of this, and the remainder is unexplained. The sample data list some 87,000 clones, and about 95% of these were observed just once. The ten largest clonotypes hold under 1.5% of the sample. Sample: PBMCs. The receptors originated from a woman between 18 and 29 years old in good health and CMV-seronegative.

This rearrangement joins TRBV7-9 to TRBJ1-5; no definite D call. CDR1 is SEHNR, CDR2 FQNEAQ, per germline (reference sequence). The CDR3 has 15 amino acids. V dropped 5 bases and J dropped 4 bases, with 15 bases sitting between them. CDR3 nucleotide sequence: TGTGCCAGCAGCGCCGAAACGCAGATTAATCAGCCCCAGCATTTT. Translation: CASSAETQINQPQHF.

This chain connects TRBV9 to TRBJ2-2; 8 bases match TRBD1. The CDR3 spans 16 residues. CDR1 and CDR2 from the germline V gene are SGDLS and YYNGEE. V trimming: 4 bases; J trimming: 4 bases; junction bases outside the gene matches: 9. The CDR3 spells CASSPGPGGTTGELFF. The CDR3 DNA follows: TGTGCCAGCAGCCCAGGCCCAGGGGGCACCACCGGGGAGCTGTTTTTT.

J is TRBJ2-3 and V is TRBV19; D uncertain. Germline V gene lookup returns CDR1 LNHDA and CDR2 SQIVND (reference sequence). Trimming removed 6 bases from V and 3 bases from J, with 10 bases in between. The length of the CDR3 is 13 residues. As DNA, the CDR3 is TGTGCCAGTAGGAGGCCCGCAACAGATACGCAGTATTTT. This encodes CASRRPATDTQYF.

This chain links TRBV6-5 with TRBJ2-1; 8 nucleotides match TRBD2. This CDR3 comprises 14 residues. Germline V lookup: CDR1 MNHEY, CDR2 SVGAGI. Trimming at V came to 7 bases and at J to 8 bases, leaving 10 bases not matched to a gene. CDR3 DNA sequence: TGTGCCAGCAAGCTTAGCGGGACGCGGGATGAGCAGTTCTTC. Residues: CASKLSGTRDEQFF.

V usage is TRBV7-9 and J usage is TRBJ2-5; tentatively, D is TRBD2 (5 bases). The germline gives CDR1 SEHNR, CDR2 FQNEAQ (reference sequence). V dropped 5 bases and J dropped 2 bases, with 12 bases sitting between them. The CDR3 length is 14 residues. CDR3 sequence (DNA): TGTGCCAGCAGCAGGACGGGAATACAAGAGACCCAGTACTTC. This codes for CASSRTGIQETQYF.

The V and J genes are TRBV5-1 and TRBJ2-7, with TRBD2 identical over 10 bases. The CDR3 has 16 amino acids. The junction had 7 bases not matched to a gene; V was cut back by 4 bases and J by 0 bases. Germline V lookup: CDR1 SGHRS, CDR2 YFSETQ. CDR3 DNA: TGCGCCAGCAGCCCACAGGGACTAGCGACCTCCTACGAGCAGTACTTC. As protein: CASSPQGLATSYEQYF.

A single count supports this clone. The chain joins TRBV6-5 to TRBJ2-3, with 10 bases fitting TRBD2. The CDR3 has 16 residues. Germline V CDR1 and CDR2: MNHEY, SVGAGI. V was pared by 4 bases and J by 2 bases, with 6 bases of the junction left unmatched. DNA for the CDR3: TGTGCCAGCAGTTCAGCGGGAGGGCCGTTCACAGATACGCAGTATTTT. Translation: CASSSAGGPFTDTQYF.

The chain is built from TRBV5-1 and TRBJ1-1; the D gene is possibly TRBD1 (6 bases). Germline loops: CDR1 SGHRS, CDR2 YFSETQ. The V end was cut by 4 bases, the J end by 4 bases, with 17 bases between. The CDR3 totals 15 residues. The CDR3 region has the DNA TGCGCCAGCAGCGTACGAGGGGGGGTCGGCACTGAAGCTTTCTTT. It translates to CASSVRGGVGTEAFF.

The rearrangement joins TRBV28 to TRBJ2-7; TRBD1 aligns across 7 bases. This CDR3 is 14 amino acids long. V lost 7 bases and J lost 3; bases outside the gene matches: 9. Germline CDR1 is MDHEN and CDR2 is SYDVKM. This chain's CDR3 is CASTETGLFYEQYF. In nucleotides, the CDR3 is TGTGCCAGCACCGAGACAGGGTTATTCTACGAGCAGTACTTC.

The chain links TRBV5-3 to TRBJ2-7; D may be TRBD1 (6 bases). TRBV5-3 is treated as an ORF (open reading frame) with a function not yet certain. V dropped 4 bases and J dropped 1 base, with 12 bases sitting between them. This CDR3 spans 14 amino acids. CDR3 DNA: TGTGCCAGAAGCGAATCAGGACAGTCCTACGAGCAGTACTTC. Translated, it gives CARSESGQSYEQYF.